The entry below gives a single T cell receptor (beta chain) sequence along with its context. The germline V gene encodes CDR1 MNHEY and CDR2 SMNVEV (reference sequence). The junction had 12 bases not matched to a gene; V was cut back by 4 bases and J by 3 bases. The CDR3 has 18 residues. Per the study methods: For nucleated cells, counts were estimated from reference gene primer amplification. Profiling relied on immunoSEQ multiplex PCR, and the TCRdb table lists in-frame clones only, not all of them. The DNA was the basis for D and trimming; V, J and clone size are from that table. The top ten hold around 1.5% of the sample, which has 400,000 to 450,000 clones, around nine tenths seen once. The data were obtained in a study of blood T cell repertoires in COVID-19.

The V call is TRBV27, the J call TRBJ1-4, with 9 bases fitting TRBD1. This receptor was identified in a woman aged 40-49 years with COVID-19, enrolled during active disease. The material sequenced was peripheral blood. CDR3 sequence: CASSCPGTGREANEKLFF. The CDR3 DNA is TGTGCCAGCAGTTGCCCTGGGACAGGGAGGGAGGCTAATGAAAAACTGTTTTTT.